This entry lists 25 T cell receptor beta chains sequenced from one sample in a study of cytomegalovirus exposure and HLA in healthy donors. PCR was performed using 60 Vbeta and 13 Jbeta primers. The assay was immunoSEQ multiplex PCR, and TCRdb's table has in-frame clones only and misses some. The table records roughly 120,000 clones, roughly 81% of them present only once. Sample: PBMCs. The receptors come from a woman younger than 45 in good health and CMV-seronegative.

The chain joins TRBV19 to TRBJ1-5, with TRBD1 matching over 9 bases. CDR3 length: 16 residues. Germline values: CDR1 LNHDA, CDR2 SQIVND (reference sequence). V lost 7 bases, J lost 7 bases, and 14 bases stayed unmatched. The CDR3 DNA sequence: TGTGCCAGTACTCCGGACCTGGACAGGGGATGGCAGCCCCAGCATTTT. Translating it yields CASTPDLDRGWQPQHF.

This clone was counted a few times. The chain carries TRBV7-9 and TRBJ2-1; D not certain. The CDR3 is made up of 14 amino acids. Germline CDR1 reads SEHNR; CDR2 reads FQNEAQ (reference sequence). V lost 1 base, J lost 5 bases, and 9 bases lay in between. CDR3 DNA sequence: TGTGCCAGCAGCTTAGAGTCGCGGAACAATGAGCAGTTCTTC. Translating gives CASSLESRNNEQFF.

The table lists this clone with a count of one. The CDR3 DNA reads TGTGCCAGCAGCCCCCCTTTCGAGCAGTACTTC. It codes for CASSPPFEQYF. V is TRBV11-2 and J is TRBJ2-7; D gene uncertain. Germline V lookup: CDR1 SGHAT, CDR2 FQNNGV. V was clipped by 5 bases and J by 6 bases, with 8 bases between them. This CDR3 is built from 11 residues.

The rearrangement links TRBV6-6 to TRBJ1-5; 10 bases are a match to TRBD1. In germline, CDR1 is MNHNY, CDR2 SVGAGI (reference sequence). The junction had 3 bases not matched to a gene; V was cut back by 6 bases and J by 1 base. This CDR3 is built from 15 residues. This chain's CDR3 is CASRSDRGSNQPQHF. The CDR3 DNA reads as TGTGCCAGCAGATCGGACAGGGGGAGCAATCAGCCCCAGCATTTT.

This clone has a single count. The chain couples TRBV27 to TRBJ2-1, with D possibly matching TRBD2 (6 bases). Germline V CDR1 and CDR2: MNHEY, SMNVEV (reference sequence). The V and J ends lost 7 bases and 2 bases respectively, with 15 bases between them. The CDR3 consists of 15 residues. In nucleotides, the CDR3 is TGTGCCAGCAATCGACGGTGGGGGGCCTACAATGAGCAGTTCTTC. Its translation: CASNRRWGAYNEQFF.

J is TRBJ1-1 and V is TRBV7-9; 7 bases agree with TRBD1. V dropped 8 bases and J dropped 3; count of bases not matched to a gene: 3. The CDR3 loop spans 12 amino acids. The germline V gene encodes CDR1 SEHNR and CDR2 FQNEAQ (reference sequence). DNA of the CDR3: TGTGCCAGCTGGCAGGGGGACACTGAAGCTTTCTTT. Its translation: CASWQGDTEAFF.

In the case of this clone: The junction does not match germline at one end; this may be a read error. This chain connects TRBV7-7 to TRBJ2-1, with TRBD1 as a possible D gene (6 bases). CDR1 is SSHAT and CDR2 is FNYEAQ in the germline V gene (reference sequence). The length of the CDR3 is 15 residues. This CDR3 is CASSEGHRDYNEQFF. The CDR3 bases are TGTGCTAGCAGCGAGGGGCACAGGGACTACAATGAGCAGTTCTTC.

This clone has more than one count but fewer than ten. This chain joins TRBV13 and TRBJ2-2; TRBD2 might be the D (6 bases). Trimming cost V 5 bases and J 4 bases, with 17 bases left between them. The CDR3 is 16 amino acids. Looked up from germline, CDR1 is PRHDT and CDR2 is FYEKMQ (reference sequence). The CDR3 DNA is TGTGCCAGCAGCAGAGGACGGGGGTCGGCCACCGGGGAGCTGTTTTTT. Translation gives CASSRGRGSATGELFF.

The chain is built from TRBV19 and TRBJ1-5, with a possible D match to TRBD1 (6 bases). The germline gives CDR1 LNHDA, CDR2 SQIVND (reference sequence). The CDR3 is 13 residues long. V shed 6 bases and J shed 6 bases, with 12 bases lying between them. The CDR3 DNA reads as TGTGCCAGTAGACGGGGGGCAAGTCAGCCCCAGCATTTT. This codes for CASRRGASQPQHF.

The V call is TRBV19, the J call TRBJ1-2, with TRBD1 identical over 8 bases. The CDR3 is 15 residues long. V lost 7 bases and J lost 4; bases outside the gene matches: 11. CDR1 and CDR2 (germline): LNHDA, SQIVND (reference sequence). CDR3: CASTITPGGTYGYTF. In DNA, the CDR3 is TGTGCCAGTACCATAACTCCAGGGGGCACCTATGGCTACACCTTC.

V usage is TRBV9 and J usage is TRBJ2-3, with TRBD2 identical over 7 bases. V lost 4 bases and J lost 4; bases outside the gene matches: 6. This CDR3 comprises 14 residues. The germline V gene encodes CDR1 SGDLS and CDR2 YYNGEE. CDR3 loop: CASSFGGSPDTQYF. CDR3 coding DNA: TGTGCCAGCAGCTTCGGCGGGAGCCCAGATACGCAGTATTTT.

This clone was counted once. The chain employs TRBV18 and TRBJ2-3; 14 bases map to TRBD2. This CDR3 contains 18 residues. Unmatched junction bases numbered 11, after V lost 6 bases and J lost 3 bases. Looked up from germline, CDR1 is KGHSH and CDR2 is LQKENI. The CDR3 nucleotides read TGTGCCAGCTCTCGCGGACTAGCGGGAGGTTTCGCAACAGATACGCAGTATTTT. This translates into CASSRGLAGGFATDTQYF.

V usage is TRBV4-1 and J usage is TRBJ2-1; possibly TRBD2 for D (5 bases). The CDR3 has 16 amino acids. Trimming shortened V by 0 bases and J by 4 bases, and 13 bases separated the two germline ends. Germline loops: CDR1 MGHRA, CDR2 YSYEKL. CDR3 amino acids: CASSQDRAEPYNEQFF. In nucleotides, the CDR3 is TGCGCCAGCAGCCAAGACCGAGCGGAACCGTACAATGAGCAGTTCTTC.

V and J are TRBV12-1 and TRBJ2-7; TRBD1 reflects the table's D call only, with no check against the DNA. TRBV12-1 is labeled a pseudogene. There are 16 residues in the CDR3. CDR3 nucleotides: TGTGCCAGCAGCCACCCAGGGGACAGGGAGGCCTACGAGCAGTACTTC. Translated: CASSHPGDREAYEQYF.

In this sample, this clone turned up a few times. The rearrangement uses TRBV30 and TRBJ1-1; possible D gene TRBD1, 6 bases. CDR3 length: 13 amino acids. V dropped 2 bases and J dropped 0 bases, with 7 bases sitting between them. CDR1 and CDR2 from the germline V gene are GTSNPN and SVGIG (reference sequence). The CDR3 DNA reads TGTGCCTGGAGTAGGGGGTTGAACACTGAAGCTTTCTTT. Amino acids: CAWSRGLNTEAFF.

The rearrangement uses TRBV10-3 and TRBJ1-5; 8 bases fit TRBD1. This CDR3 has 13 residues. The V and J ends lost 3 bases and 11 bases, in that order; junction bases with no gene match: 6. Germline-derived CDR1 and CDR2 are ENHRY and SYGVKD. The CDR3 reads CAISDLTGGSQHF. The CDR3, as DNA: TGTGCCATCAGTGATCTAACAGGGGGGTCCCAGCATTTT.

The DNA of the CDR3 is TGCGCCAGCAGCCAAGTCCAGGGGGACAGCTACAATGAGCAGTTCTTC. This gives the protein CASSQVQGDSYNEQFF. The chain couples TRBV4-3 to TRBJ2-1; 7 nucleotides align to TRBD1. V lost 1 base and J lost 3; bases outside the gene matches: 6. This CDR3 contains 16 residues. Germline CDR1 reads LGHNA; CDR2 reads YSLEER.

The chain recombines TRBV5-6 with TRBJ1-3, with D possibly being TRBD1 (5 bases). V was shortened by 4 bases and J by 7 bases, with 12 bases between the two germline ends. CDR3 length: 13 residues. Germline V gene lookup returns CDR1 SGHDT and CDR2 YYEEEE. The CDR3 loop is CASSTTQVNTIYF. The CDR3 DNA is TGTGCCAGCAGCACAACACAGGTTAACACCATATATTTT.

This chain uses TRBV5-1 with TRBJ1-2; D perhaps matches TRBD1 (6 bases). V lost 2 bases and J 4 bases, leaving 9 bases between the germline ends. Per germline, CDR1 SGHRS and CDR2 YFSETQ. CDR3 length: 13 amino acids. CDR3 protein: CASSLSGAYGYTF. The CDR3 DNA reads TGCGCCAGCAGCTTATCAGGGGCCTATGGCTACACCTTC.

In its sample, this clone was seen a few times. This chain uses TRBV6-1 with TRBJ2-5; tentative D call: TRBD2 (5 bases). Germline V gives CDR1 MNHNS, CDR2 SASEGT. V lost 7 bases, J lost 9 bases, and 21 bases lay in between. The CDR3 runs 14 residues. CDR3 in amino acids: CASNPGLNGVSQYF. Here the CDR3 DNA reads TGTGCCAGCAACCCAGGACTGAATGGAGTTTCCCAGTACTTC.

This chain links TRBV7-8 with TRBJ2-7, with a possible D match to TRBD2 (6 bases). The V end lost 5 bases, the J end lost 1 base, and 9 bases lay between the germline ends. There are 13 residues in the CDR3. Germline assignment: CDR1 SGHVS and CDR2 FQNEAQ. DNA of the CDR3: TGTGCCAGCAGCCAAGGACTATCCTACGAGCAGTACTTC. It yields the protein CASSQGLSYEQYF.

The chain is built from TRBV9 and TRBJ2-1, with 8 bases lining up with TRBD2. V was clipped by 5 bases and J by 8 bases; unmatched bases: 9. There are 14 residues in the CDR3. Germline CDR1 SGDLS, CDR2 YYNGEE. The CDR3 sequence: CASSGSGIFDEQFF. The CDR3 DNA sequence: TGTGCCAGCAGTGGTAGCGGGATATTCGATGAGCAGTTCTTC. The whole variable domain, remainder taken from reference TRBV9 and TRBJ2-1, is DSGVTQTPKHLITATGQRVTLRCSPRSGDLSVYWYQQSLDQGLQFLIQYYNGEERAKGNILERFSAQQFPDLHSELNLSSLELGDSALYFCASSGSGIFDEQFFGPGTRLTVL.

In the case of this clone: The sample has other DNA sequences that encode this CDR3 too. This chain connects TRBV5-8 to TRBJ1-3; D uncertain. The CDR3 loop spans 15 amino acids. V gave up 4 bases and J gave up 0 bases, with 11 bases separating them. The germline V gene has CDR1 SGHTS and CDR2 YDEGEE. The CDR3: CASSQAVISGNTIYF. In nucleotides, the CDR3 is TGTGCCAGCAGCCAAGCGGTGATCTCTGGAAACACCATATATTTT.

The chain has TRBV5-1 and TRBJ2-7; 7 bases line up with TRBD2. The CDR3 contains 16 residues. V was pared by 0 bases and J by 1 base, with 7 bases of the junction left unmatched. Germline V gives CDR1 SGHRS, CDR2 YFSETQ. CDR3: CASSLAFSGLSYEQYF. In DNA, the CDR3 is TGCGCCAGCAGCTTGGCGTTTAGCGGGTTATCCTACGAGCAGTACTTC.

The V and J genes are TRBV7-8 and TRBJ2-3; the match to TRBD1 covers 7 bases. Germline lookup yields CDR1 SGHVS and CDR2 FQNEAQ. J lost 2 bases, V lost 5 bases, and 4 bases had no gene match. The CDR3 sequence is 14 residues long. The CDR3 loop reads CASSREGATDTQYF. For the CDR3, the DNA is TGTGCCAGCAGCCGAGAGGGGGCCACAGATACGCAGTATTTT.